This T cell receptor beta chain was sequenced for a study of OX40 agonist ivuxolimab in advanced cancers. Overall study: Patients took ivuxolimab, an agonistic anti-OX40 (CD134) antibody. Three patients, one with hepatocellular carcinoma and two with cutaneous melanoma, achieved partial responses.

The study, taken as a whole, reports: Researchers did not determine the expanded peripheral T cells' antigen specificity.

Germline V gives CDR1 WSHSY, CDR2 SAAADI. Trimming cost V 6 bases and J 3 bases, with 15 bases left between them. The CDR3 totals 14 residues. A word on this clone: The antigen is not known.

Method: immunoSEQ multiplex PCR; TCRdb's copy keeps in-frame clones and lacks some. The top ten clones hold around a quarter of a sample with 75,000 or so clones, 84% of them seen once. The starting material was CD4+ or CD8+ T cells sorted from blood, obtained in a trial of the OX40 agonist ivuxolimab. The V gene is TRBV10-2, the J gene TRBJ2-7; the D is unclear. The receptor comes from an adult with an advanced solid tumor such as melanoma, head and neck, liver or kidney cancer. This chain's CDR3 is CASRNLNRLYEQYF. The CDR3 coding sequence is TGCGCCAGCAGAAACCTGAATCGGCTCTACGAGCAGTACTTC.